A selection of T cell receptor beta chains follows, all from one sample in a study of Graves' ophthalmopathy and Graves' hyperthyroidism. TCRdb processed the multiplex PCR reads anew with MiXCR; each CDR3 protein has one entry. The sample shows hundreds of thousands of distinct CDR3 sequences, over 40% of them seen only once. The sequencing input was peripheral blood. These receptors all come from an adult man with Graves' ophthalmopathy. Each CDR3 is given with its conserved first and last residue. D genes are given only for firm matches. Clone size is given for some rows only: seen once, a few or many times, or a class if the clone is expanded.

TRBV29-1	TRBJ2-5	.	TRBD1	TGCAGCGGCAACGGACAGGGCCACCAAGAGACCCAGTACTTC	CSGNGQGHQETQYF
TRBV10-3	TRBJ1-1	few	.	TGTGCCATCAGTGGACCGGGACAGAACACTGAAGCTTTCTTT	CAISGPGQNTEAFF
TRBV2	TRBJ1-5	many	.	TGTGCCAGCAGTGAAGCGCTTCGGGCAGCGGAGGGGCCCCAGCATTTT	CASSEALRAAEGPQHF
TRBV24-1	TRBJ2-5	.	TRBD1	TGTGCCACCAGTACCCAAGGGACAGGGGGCCAAGAGACCCAGTACTTC	CATSTQGTGGQETQYF
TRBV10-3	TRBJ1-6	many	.	TGTGCCACCCGGGACTCCCTGAGTGCGCCCCTCCACTTT	CATRDSLSAPLHF
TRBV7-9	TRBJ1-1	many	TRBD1	TGTGCCAGCACCCCCATCGGGACAGGGGGGCTTGAGAACACTGAAGCTTTCTTT	CASTPIGTGGLENTEAFF
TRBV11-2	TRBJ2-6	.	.	TGTGCTAGCGACAGCTCTGGGGCCAACGTCCTGACTTTC	CASDSSGANVLTF
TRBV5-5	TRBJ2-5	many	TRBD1	TGTGCCAGCAGCCCTTACCCGGACAGGGCATACCAAGAGACCCAGTACTTC	CASSPYPDRAYQETQYF
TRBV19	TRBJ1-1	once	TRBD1	TGTGCCAGTAGCGGACGGACAGGAGGAGCTGAAGCTTTCTTT	CASSGRTGGAEAFF
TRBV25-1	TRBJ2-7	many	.	TGTGCCAGCAGTGAATGGAACAGGGGAGGCAACGAGCAGTACTTC	CASSEWNRGGNEQYF
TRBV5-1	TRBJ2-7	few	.	TGCGCCAGCAGCCGGGACTTACTAAACTACGAGCAGTACTTC	CASSRDLLNYEQYF
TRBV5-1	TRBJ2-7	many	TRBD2	TGCGCCAGCAGCGAGACTAGCGGGGGGGCCTACGAGCAGTACTTC	CASSETSGGAYEQYF
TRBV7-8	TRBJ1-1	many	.	TGTGCCAGCAGCGAAGGACGGAGCCTGAACACTGAAGCTTTCTTT	CASSEGRSLNTEAFF
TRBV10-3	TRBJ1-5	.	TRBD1	TGTGCCATCAGTGTACCAGACAGGGTGGCACCCCAGCATTTT	CAISVPDRVAPQHF
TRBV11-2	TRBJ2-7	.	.	TGTGCCAGCGGAATCAGCCGGGGCGAGCAGTACTTC	CASGISRGEQYF
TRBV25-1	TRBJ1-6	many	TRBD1	TGTGCCAGCAGTGAAACCCGGACAGCAGGGGGTAATTCACCCCTCCACTTT	CASSETRTAGGNSPLHF
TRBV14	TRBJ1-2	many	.	TGTGCCAGCAGCCAATGGACCTTCCGGGCCGGGATTGATAGAGGCTACACCTTC	CASSQWTFRAGIDRGYTF
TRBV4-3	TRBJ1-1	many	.	TGCGCCAGCAGCCAAGTTCAGGACCGGACTGAAGCTTTCTTT	CASSQVQDRTEAFF